The T cell receptor beta chain described here comes from a study of vaccination effects on CD4 cells after COVID-19 (dated by TCRdb to the early 2020s). Background on the whole study: Post-vaccine samples across the study were collected a median of 72 days after the second dose, with a range of 14 to 241. The full study included fewer than eleven COVID-19 convalescent patients and several SARS-CoV-2-naive healthy vaccine recipients. SARS-CoV-2 spike-specific CD4+ TCR repertoires from before and after mRNA vaccination were compared in COVID-19 convalescent patients and in infection-naive vaccine recipients. Cultures from other donors in the study were sequenced with the Oncomine TCR Beta short-read assay on an Illumina iSeq 100. Overall results and qualifications from the work: The study was limited by a small number of convalescent patients and lacked early post-infection timepoints. At late post-vaccination timepoints, both infection-induced and vaccine-induced clones showed marked clonal contraction, consistent with waning T cell responses. Among healthy vaccine recipients, nearly all vaccine-induced clones were SARS-CoV-2 mono-reactive, and only 1 of 255 was cross-reactive with common cold coronaviruses.

Inclusive of the bounding cysteine and phenylalanine, the CDR3 is 15 residues long. The sequence is cut down to CDR3 DNA, 45 bases in frame from base 1. V is cut back by 4 bases and J by 8 bases, with 14 bases in the junction unmatched. CDR1 and CDR2 are read off the germline V gene as SGHRS and YFSETQ. Library method: the immunoSEQ multiplex PCR assay. DNA from the cultured and isolated CD4+ T cells underwent TCR beta CDR3 sequencing. For the original study's pipeline: Non-productive TCR sequences were removed and reads were trimmed to the CDR3 region, keeping CDR3s of at least 7 amino acids. Antigen-specific clonotypes were identified using the MANAFEST web app by comparison of expansion in peptide wells against reference cultures. Positive clones required FDR<0.05 expansion versus reference and all other wells, odds ratio above 5, and frequency above 0.1% in two replicate wells. Cross-reactive clonotypes were defined as significantly expanded in SARS-CoV-2 spike wells and in at least one common cold coronavirus spike condition. Using the stringdist R package, CDR3 similarity was measured by Levenshtein distance, and unrooted trees were constructed with ape in R 3.6.1. TCRdb holds this immuneACCESS table with in-frame rearrangements only. Some clones are missing; in checked studies, unresolved V genes explain under half, and the rest has no known cause. Clone size and V and J calls were adopted from that table, with D and trimming inferred from the DNA. This sample lists around 30,000 clones; around 79% were detected once. Roughly a tenth of the sample is taken by the ten largest.

In the ViraFEST assay, PBMC were stimulated with viral peptide pools, and TCR sequencing was then used to find antigen-specific CD4+ T cell clonotypes based on their expansion. After around ten days of culture, CD4+ T cells were isolated with the EasySep CD4+ T cell isolation kit. Each participant received two doses of an mRNA SARS-CoV-2 vaccine, either BNT162b2 or mRNA-1273. Negative nucleocapsid antibody results before and after vaccination confirmed that the healthy vaccine recipients had no prior SARS-CoV-2 infection. Each well held two million PBMC cultured in IMDM containing about 5.5% human AB serum, 8.5 to 10 IU/ml IL-2 and gentamicin, along with around 11 ug/ml peptides. Half of the culture medium was replaced with fresh IL-2-containing medium on days 3 and 7. Unless noted otherwise, every peptide stimulation condition was cultured in triplicate wells. Using Ficoll-Paque Plus gradient centrifugation, PBMC were separated from whole blood and then either used fresh or cryopreserved at -140C. The overlapping peptide pools covered the spike proteins of SARS-CoV-2 and of the common cold coronaviruses HCoV-NL63, HCoV-OC43 and HCoV-229E. The QIAamp micro DNA kit was used to extract genomic DNA from the cultured CD4+ T cells.

This clone was counted once. This clone's antigen is unknown. No base quality information exists; no much larger clone differs at one position. This specimen was CD4+ T cells from PBMCs cultured with HCoV-NL63 spike peptides, taken after COVID-19 vaccination. The cell subset or site label here, explained by the study, means: HCoV-NL63 spike overlapping peptide pool stimulation. This clonotype was sampled from a human donor who received a COVID-19 vaccine. The chain was built from TRBV5-1 and TRBJ1-1, with TRBD1 identical over 7 junction bases. The CDR3: CASSKNTGVPVEAFF. The sequenced DNA is TGCGCCAGCAGCAAAAACACAGGGGTTCCCGTCGAAGCTTTCTTT.